The 18 T cell receptor beta chains below all came from one sample that was sequenced in a study of blood T cell repertoires in COVID-19. The repertoire was sequenced with immunoSEQ multiplex PCR; TCRdb's copy has only in-frame clones and lacks some. The sample carries 20,000 to 25,000 clones, around nine tenths recorded once. The specimen was peripheral blood. The receptors here all came from a human donor in a cohort sampled during active COVID-19.

The rearrangement uses TRBV5-1 and TRBJ1-1, with 7 bases identical to TRBD1. This CDR3 has 15 residues. Unmatched junction bases numbered 8, after V lost 3 bases and J lost 3 bases. Germline V gene sequence: CDR1 SGHRS, CDR2 YFSETQ. CDR3 nucleotides: TGCGCCAGCAGCTCCAAGGGGGCTGCCGACACTGAAGCTTTCTTT. Translation gives CASSSKGAADTEAFF.

The gene calls are TRBV6-1 and TRBJ1-2; D is possibly TRBD1 (5 bases). Germline V gives CDR1 MNHNS, CDR2 SASEGT. The CDR3 is 14 residues long. Trimming left V 2 bases short and J 6 bases short, with 13 bases between. The CDR3 protein is CASSEPRDSDGYTF. In nucleotides, the CDR3 is TGTGCCAGCAGTGAACCCAGGGATTCAGATGGCTACACCTTC.

V gene TRBV2 combines with J gene TRBJ2-7, with 7 bases that match TRBD2. CDR3 length: 14 amino acids. The germline gives CDR1 SNHLY, CDR2 FYNNEI. Trimming removed 2 bases from V and 3 bases from J; junction bases left unmatched: 4. CDR3 amino acids: CASSEWRGSYEQYF. The CDR3, as DNA: TGTGCCAGCAGTGAATGGCGCGGGAGCTACGAGCAGTACTTC.

The J gene is TRBJ2-2, the V gene TRBV5-1; 7 bases are shared with TRBD2. Trimming cost V 4 bases and J 0 bases; bases outside gene matches: 6. This CDR3 comprises 16 residues. Germline CDR1 and CDR2: SGHRS and YFSETQ. The CDR3 nucleotides are TGCGCCAGCAGCCCGCGGGGGAACGCGAACACCGGGGAGCTGTTTTTT. Amino acids: CASSPRGNANTGELFF.

This clone is a singleton in its sample. The chain links TRBV9 to TRBJ2-7, with D uncertain. Germline V CDR1 and CDR2: SGDLS, YYNGEE. Trimming left V 0 bases short and J 6 bases short, with 13 bases between. This CDR3 has 14 amino acids. The CDR3 nucleotides read TGTGCCAGCAGCGTAGACGGCAGGATCTCCGAGCAGTACTTC. It translates to CASSVDGRISEQYF.

The V call is TRBV5-1, the J call TRBJ1-4; the D gene is possibly TRBD1 (5 bases). Trimming left V 4 bases short and J 6 bases short, with 22 bases between. Germline V CDR1 and CDR2: SGHRS, YFSETQ. CDR3 size: 17 residues. DNA of the CDR3: TGCGCCAGCAGCCCGGCCCAGGACAAACTAACGTATGAAAAACTGTTTTTT. This gives the protein CASSPAQDKLTYEKLFF.

The chain recombines TRBV9 with TRBJ2-1; 7 bases align to TRBD2. The CDR3 spans 14 residues. J gave up 8 bases and V 0 bases, and 5 bases lay outside the gene matches. Germline assignment: CDR1 SGDLS and CDR2 YYNGEE. The CDR3 here is CASSVGGRADEQFF. The CDR3 DNA is TGTGCCAGCAGCGTAGGGGGGAGGGCCGATGAGCAGTTCTTC. Looking up the rest from reference TRBV9 and TRBJ2-1 gives the full variable domain: DSGVTQTPKHLITATGQRVTLRCSPRSGDLSVYWYQQSLDQGLQFLIQYYNGEERAKGNILERFSAQQFPDLHSELNLSSLELGDSALYFCASSVGGRADEQFFGPGTRLTVL.

V gene TRBV5-1 combines with J gene TRBJ2-7; tentatively, D is TRBD2 (7 bases). There are 15 residues in the CDR3. Between the trimmed V and J ends, which lost 6 bases and 4 bases, there was a span of 20 bases. Germline assignment: CDR1 SGHRS and CDR2 YFSETQ. CDR3 sequence: CASKELSGGPYEQYF. CDR3 DNA sequence: TGCGCCAGCAAGGAGCTATCGGGGGGCCCGTACGAGCAGTACTTC.

This clone was counted once. The V call is TRBV5-1, the J call TRBJ2-3; 9 bases agree with TRBD1. The V gene end was trimmed by 1 base and the J gene end by 6 bases; junction bases not matched to a gene: 6. CDR1 is SGHRS and CDR2 is YFSETQ in the germline V gene. This CDR3 region has 15 residues. The CDR3 nucleotides are TGCGCCAGCAGCTTGTCGGGACAGGGTACCGATACGCAGTATTTT. This sequence encodes CASSLSGQGTDTQYF.

This chain uses TRBV25-1 with TRBJ2-1; a weak D match, TRBD2 (5 bases). CDR1 MGHDK and CDR2 SYGVNS come from the germline V gene. V lost 0 bases, J lost 8 bases, and 11 bases lay in between. The CDR3 has 14 amino acids. CDR3 loop: CASSEYVSGHEQFF. Here the CDR3 DNA reads TGTGCCAGCAGTGAATATGTCAGCGGCCATGAGCAGTTCTTC.

This chain uses TRBV9 with TRBJ1-1; D remains ambiguous. The germline CDR1 and CDR2 sequences are SGDLS and YYNGEE. The CDR3 runs 12 residues. The germline V and J ends were trimmed by 3 bases and 1 base, with 4 bases remaining between them. The CDR3 protein is CASSAGNTEAFF. CDR3 DNA: TGTGCCAGCAGCGCGGGGAACACTGAAGCTTTCTTT.

The V call is TRBV18, the J call TRBJ2-2; 7 bases line up with TRBD1. Germline V gives CDR1 KGHSH, CDR2 LQKENI. V trimming: 8 bases; J trimming: 1 base; junction bases outside the gene matches: 10. The CDR3 has 16 residues. CDR3 sequence: CASVITGTVNTGELFF. For the CDR3, the DNA is TGTGCCAGCGTAATTACCGGGACAGTGAACACCGGGGAGCTGTTTTTT.

V and J are TRBV18 and TRBJ1-5; 7 bases align to TRBD1. In germline, CDR1 is KGHSH, CDR2 LQKENI. V dropped 4 bases and J dropped 7; count of bases not matched to a gene: 10. There are 15 residues in the CDR3. The CDR3 sequence is CASSRGQRVSQPQHF. DNA for the CDR3: TGTGCCAGCTCACGGGGACAGAGGGTTAGCCAGCCCCAGCATTTT.

The CDR3 loop is CASMYEGWGTEAFF. CDR3 sequence (DNA): TGTGCCAGCATGTACGAGGGCTGGGGCACTGAAGCTTTCTTT. The chain employs TRBV6-5 and TRBJ1-1, with D unresolved. CDR3 length equals 14 residues. Trimming took off 7 bases at V and 4 bases at J, with 16 bases between the two ends. Germline V CDR1 and CDR2: MNHEY, SVGAGI.

The chain has TRBV5-1 and TRBJ1-1; D is perhaps TRBD1 (6 bases). Germline assignment: CDR1 SGHRS and CDR2 YFSETQ. CDR3 length equals 13 residues. The ends were cut back, 4 bases at V and 2 bases at J, with 9 bases in the middle. The CDR3 nucleotides are TGCGCCAGCAGCCCGGGACAAAACACTGAAGCTTTCTTT. It specifies CASSPGQNTEAFF. The full variable domain, rest sourced from reference TRBV5-1 and TRBJ1-1, is KAGVTQTPRYLIKTRGQQVTLSCSPISGHRSVSWYQQTPGQGLQFLFEYFSETQRNKGNFPGRFSGRQFSNSRSEMNVSTLELGDSALYLCASSPGQNTEAFFGQGTRLTVV.

This clone appeared once. CDR3 DNA sequence: TGTGCCAGCAGTGAAGCGCAAGGGGCCCCCCAAGAGACCCAGTACTTC. As protein: CASSEAQGAPQETQYF. This chain links TRBV6-1 with TRBJ2-5; D is possibly TRBD1 (5 bases). V gave up 0 bases and J gave up 1 base, with 12 bases separating them. The CDR3 runs 16 residues. CDR1 and CDR2 (germline): MNHNS, SASEGT.

V usage is TRBV5-1 and J usage is TRBJ1-2, with a tentative D call TRBD1 (6 bases). Deletions cut 5 bases from V and 8 bases from J, with 16 bases between. Germline V gene sequence: CDR1 SGHRS, CDR2 YFSETQ. This CDR3 region has 13 residues. The CDR3 protein is CASRGGLSGGYTF. The CDR3 DNA is TGCGCCAGCAGAGGGGGACTATCTGGAGGCTACACCTTC.

The chain couples TRBV12-3 or TRBV12-4 to TRBJ1-5; D gene uncertain. The ends were cut back, 5 bases at V and 4 bases at J, with 9 bases in the middle. CDR3 size: 13 residues. The chain's CDR3 is CASSLSVNQPQHF. The CDR3 DNA reads as TGTGCCAGCAGTCTCTCCGTTAATCAGCCCCAGCATTTT.